Included here is one T cell receptor (beta chain) sequence, with context. This clone appeared a single time. The antigen it binds to is not known. Qualities for individual bases were not recorded, and no much larger clone is one base off. This entry belongs to a study of cytomegalovirus exposure and HLA in healthy donors (dated by TCRdb to 2015 to 2018). With respect to the entire study: According to an earlier analysis of 550 to 700 of the donors, 150 million to 200 million T cells yielded 95 million to 140 million unique TCR beta sequences and roughly 280 Gb of sequence data. Roughly 290 gigabases of sequencing data and approximately 91 million unique TCR sequences made up an early release that covered several hundred HLA-typed donors. The genetic ancestry cluster associated with self-reported Caucasian donors included about 81% of the roughly 390 genotyped donors. The aim of the study was to test whether cataloging public T cell receptors could identify signatures of past pathogen exposure. The study profiled the T cell repertoires of 550 to 700 subjects by immunosequencing and related them to cytomegalovirus serostatus. Besides the first cohort of 550 to 750 subjects, a separate validation cohort made up of over 100 different subjects was used. To predict cytomegalovirus infection status, the study brought together high-throughput TCR immunosequencing, statistical association of individual TCRs with disease status, and machine learning. To study patterns of TCR occurrence, a later analysis re-analyzed previously published TCR beta repertoires from 666 donors and added high-resolution HLA genotyping. The later analysis used no new phenotypic data to find candidate immune exposures, relying instead on TCR beta sequences and their occurrence across donors. An earlier analysis of around 640 of the donors used high-throughput TCR beta sequencing to judge whether each TCR beta V gene segment behaved as functional or pseudogenic. Donor age, sex, ethnicity and CMV serostatus were compiled together with the repertoire data. A later genetic analysis took genome-wide SNP genotypes for about 55% of the 666 donors and used that subset as a discovery cohort. All discovery cohort repertoires had been generated using a single sequencing platform. HLA typing covered class I and class II loci at four-digit resolution. The number of donors typed differed by locus, with about 629-640 for A, B, C, DRB1 and DQB1, more than 500 for DQA1, 606 for DPA1, and some 440 for DPB1. Because of strong linkage in the cohort, a few DR-DQ haplotypes were treated as single units for association and clustering. On average, 235,054 unique TCR beta nucleotide sequences were sequenced per donor among about 400 genotyped donors of the cohort, with around 19% of those sequences being non-productive.

Libraries came from the immunoSEQ multiplex PCR assay. A mixture of 60 forward primers for TCR Vbeta segments and 13 reverse primers for TCR Jbeta segments was used in the multiplex PCR. Amplification of the CDR3 region of rearranged TCR beta genes was performed with a multiplex PCR assay on genomic DNA. The amplified TCR beta libraries were sequenced on the Illumina HiSeq System as 87-base-pair reads. Per the source publication's procedure: In a later analysis, tens of millions of unique TCR beta chains were counted across the approximately 640 repertoires, and approximately 11 million of these chains were shared by at least two donors. To remove PCR and sequencing errors, raw reads were error-corrected and collapsed into unique sequences using a nearest-neighbor algorithm that merged closely related sequences. V, D and J gene segments were assigned by aligning CDR3 sequences to IMGT reference sequences. For a sequence to be retained, a match of at least six nucleotides was required to both a V gene segment and a J gene segment. A rearrangement counted as productive if the CDR3 had no stop codons and remained in frame with V and J, and every other rearrangement counted as non-productive. CDR3 was defined by IMGT convention, running from the second conserved V-encoded cysteine to the conserved J-encoded phenylalanine. The earlier analysis of 450 to 750 of the donors excluded any sequence lacking an unambiguous match to a single V gene segment. An earlier analysis of approximately 590 of the donors classified V segments as functional when productive rearrangements were above 56.7% and as segregating when the standard deviation between donors was above 5%. A statistical classification framework was built to diagnose cytomegalovirus status from the catalog of TCR beta chain sequences. In a later analysis, V and J genes were assigned by comparing TCR nucleotide sequences against IMGT/GENE-DB human TR gene sequences. Using the TCRdist pipeline, a later analysis assigned CDR3 sequences along with most-parsimonious VDJ recombination scenarios. In a later analysis, each TCR beta chain was defined by its CDR3 amino acid sequence together with its V-gene family, and reads lacking a unique V-gene family were excluded. To address suspected cross-contamination and a sequencing artifact, a later analysis removed around 590 highly shared, low-generation-probability nucleotide sequences. In a later analysis, a clonal expansion index was calculated for each public chain from normalized within-repertoire ranks of inferred template counts. A later analysis computed generation probabilities with a VDJ recombination model fitted to out-of-frame rearrangements, and checked the results against IGoR. A later analysis scored TCR-TCR, TCR-HLA and TCR-CMV co-occurrence with hypergeometric tests, applying a repertoire-size bias correction to TCR pairs. To estimate false discovery rates, a later analysis permuted the HLA or CMV assignments 20 times. A later analysis grouped co-occurring TCRs with DBSCAN, adding TCRdist sequence similarity when clustering within HLA-allele-positive subsets. Repertoires with fewer than 30,000 or more than 120,000 public chains were left out of co-occurrence clustering, as were a handful of repertoires with anomalous nucleotide sharing. The table was pulled from immuneACCESS by TCRdb, which kept in-frame rearrangements only. Such tables lose some clones; where checked, under half of the loss comes from unresolved V genes, and the rest has no known cause. D and trimming come from the DNA, and the V and J calls and clone size come from that table. The sample table lists approximately 190,000 clones, approximately 90% of them with a count of one. Roughly 0.98% of the sample rests with the top ten.

On the study overall, not on this receptor specifically: At a false discovery rate of 0.05, a later analysis linked some 18,000 TCR beta sequences to specific HLA alleles. A cluster of highly shared sequence variants was judged likely to be a technical artifact of the sequencing pipeline. An association between a missense DCLRE1C variant and V-gene and J-gene trimming of TCR beta chains was found in a later genetic analysis and replicated in an independent cohort. When HLA alleles, especially DR and DQ, strongly co-occurred, attributing TCR associations to individual alleles was difficult. Because counts were too low, 15 to 20 rarely observed V segments, including chromosome 9 orphons, were excluded from the earlier analysis of a few hundred of the donors. The only immune exposure information available for the cohort was CMV serostatus. Compared with equally common non-associated chains, HLA-associated TCR beta chains in a later analysis were more clonally expanded and had lower generation probabilities. According to a later analysis, parvovirus B19, influenza, CMV and Epstein-Barr virus appeared linked to several top co-occurrence clusters. According to a later analysis, most CMV-associated TCR beta chains appeared to be HLA-restricted, and the HLA associations seemed to be driven largely by CMV exposure. This cohort had only TCR beta chains sequenced, and the lack of alpha or paired-chain data limited which features could be detected. Presence/absence analyses assumed roughly uniform sequencing depth across donors, an assumption that may not hold. Broadly in line with IMGT annotations, most TCR beta V segments showed up in productive rearrangements about 87% or about 30% of the time in an earlier analysis of several hundred of the donors. The classifier was reported to diagnose cytomegalovirus status with high specificity and sensitivity in both the original cohort and the validation cohort. In a later genetic analysis, fewer N-insertions in productive TCRs were reported among donors in an Asian-associated ancestry cluster than the roughly 700-donor mean. Because HLA typing was unavailable for some donors at each locus, only the typed subset was used in association tests. A further reported finding was that TCR beta sequences accurately predicted the HLA-A and HLA-B alleles for most subjects in the first cohort. Most TCR sequences were observed very rarely across donors, whereas some public TCRs were present in many individuals. According to a later analysis, TCR association rates differed among HLA loci, with DRB1 alleles showing the most associated TCRs and HLA-C alleles showing the fewest. The authors suggested that the approach could potentially be generalized to other disease states and immunological phenotypes. The study listed 150 to 200 TCR beta chains as associated with cytomegalovirus. In vitro tests confirmed that three of the cytomegalovirus-associated TCR beta chains recognize cytomegalovirus antigens. Correlated functional status among segregating V segments might be attributable to linkage disequilibrium, but an unknown experimental factor could not be ruled out.

The cohort comprised approximately 700 healthy bone marrow donors. Cohort members were all nominally healthy when sampled, although unrecorded immune exposures were likely present. The donor tested CMV seronegative, placing the donor among the 352 seronegative members of the cohort. A peripheral blood sample was collected from each donor, and TCR beta sequencing was performed on peripheral blood mononuclear cells. The Qiagen DNeasy Blood Extraction Kit was used to extract genomic DNA from the blood cell samples. This sequence was found in a boy aged 2 to 9 in good health and CMV-seronegative. Sequencing was done on a sample of PBMCs.

The encoded CDR3 is CASSLRTSGYNEQFF. The DNA reads as follows: TGTGCCAGCAGTTTACGGACTAGCGGCTACAATGAGCAGTTCTTC. The V gene is TRBV28 and the J gene is TRBJ2-1, and TRBD2 matches 10 of the central bases. Via the germline V gene, CDR1 is MDHEN and CDR2 SYDVKM. The germline V and J ends show losses of 2 bases and 3 bases respectively, and no gene match explains 1 base of the junction. Including the terminal cysteine and phenylalanine, the CDR3 comprises 15 residues. The only DNA kept is the CDR3, 45 bases in frame from the first base.